Following are 18 T cell receptor beta chains from one sample sequenced in a study of blood T cell repertoires in COVID-19. The data were produced by immunoSEQ multiplex PCR, yet TCRdb's version contains in-frame clones alone and is incomplete. Here the sample spans a few hundred thousand clones, just under 90% being singletons. The specimen was PBMCs or T cells enriched from blood (not recorded which). The source of these receptors is a young woman who had recovered from COVID-19.

The chain couples TRBV29-1 to TRBJ2-7; perhaps TRBD2 as D (6 bases). The V end was cut by 4 bases, the J end by 0 bases, with 13 bases between. CDR3 size: 14 residues. CDR1 is SQVTM, CDR2 ANQGSEA, per germline. CDR3 sequence (DNA): TGCAGCGTTGGGGGAGGCAGCGACTCCTACGAGCAGTACTTC. Residues: CSVGGGSDSYEQYF.

The sample holds a few counts of this clone. The genes are TRBV5-4 and TRBJ1-1; D is ambiguous. The CDR3 consists of 12 residues. Germline V gives CDR1 SGHNT, CDR2 YYREEE (reference sequence). The germline V and J ends were trimmed by 5 bases and 2 bases, with 7 bases remaining between them. CDR3 residues: CASRDFNTEAFF. Written as DNA, the CDR3 is TGTGCCAGCAGGGACTTCAACACTGAAGCTTTCTTT. The whole variable domain, filled in from reference TRBV5-4 and TRBJ1-1, reads ETGVTQSPTHLIKTRGQQVTLRCSSQSGHNTVSWYQQALGQGPQFIFQYYREEENGRGNFPPRFSGLQFPNYSSELNVNALELDDSALYLCASRDFNTEAFFGQGTRLTVV.

The CDR3 protein is CASSQDFQGSLKAFF. The CDR3 DNA reads as TGCGCCAGCAGCCAAGATTTTCAGGGGAGCTTAAAAGCTTTCTTT. The V and J genes are TRBV4-3 and TRBJ1-1, with TRBD1 as a possible D gene (6 bases). Trimming left V 0 bases short and J 9 bases short, with 17 bases between. The germline CDR1 and CDR2 sequences are LGHNA and YSLEER. The CDR3 totals 15 residues.

The chain carries TRBV18 and TRBJ1-1, with TRBD1 matching over 7 bases. After removal of 4 bases from V and 4 bases from J, the junction contained 6 bases not matched to a gene. CDR1 is KGHSH, CDR2 LQKENI, per germline. The CDR3 is 14 amino acids. CDR3 sequence (DNA): TGTGCCAGCTCACTTGAGACAGGGCTCACTGAAGCTTTCTTT. Its translation: CASSLETGLTEAFF.

The chain carries TRBV19 and TRBJ1-1, with 7 bases that match TRBD1. Germline V CDR1 and CDR2: LNHDA, SQIVND (reference sequence). The CDR3 is 15 residues long. The J segment lost 3 bases and the V segment lost 5 bases, leaving 9 bases of the junction unmatched. The CDR3 sequence: CASSLLTGSHTEAFF. For the CDR3, the DNA is TGTGCCAGTAGTTTACTGACAGGGAGTCACACTGAAGCTTTCTTT.

The chain has TRBV19 and TRBJ1-2, with TRBD1 identical over 7 bases. This CDR3 has 15 amino acids. Germline CDR1 is LNHDA and CDR2 is SQIVND (reference sequence). Germline trimming cut 3 bases from V and 7 bases from J; bases unmatched to any gene: 11. CDR3 residues: CASSILGQTFGGYTF. The CDR3 DNA reads as TGTGCCAGTAGTATCCTGGGACAGACTTTTGGTGGCTACACCTTC.

CDR3 DNA: TGCGCCAGCAGCCAGGAAGACAGGGGCCCTTCCTACGAGCAGTACTTC. Its translation is CASSQEDRGPSYEQYF. The chain has TRBV4-3 and TRBJ2-7; 8 nucleotides align to TRBD1. From germline, CDR1 is LGHNA and CDR2 YSLEER. The CDR3 has 16 residues. V lost 3 bases and J lost 1; bases outside the gene matches: 8.

The chain has TRBV6-1 and TRBJ1-3, with D hard to call. The CDR3 length is 13 residues. From germline, CDR1 is MNHNS and CDR2 SASEGT. V lost 2 bases to trimming and J lost 4 bases, with 6 bases between them. The CDR3 sequence: CASSESRGNTIYF. The DNA for the CDR3 is TGTGCCAGCAGTGAATCTAGGGGAAACACCATATATTTT.

Only a few counts were recorded for this clone. Written as DNA, the CDR3 is TGTGCCAGCAGTTCGGCAGCGTATGGCTACACCTTC. Translating gives CASSSAAYGYTF. This chain joins TRBV28 and TRBJ1-2; D is unresolved. Per the germline V gene, CDR1 is MDHEN and CDR2 is SYDVKM. V was shortened by 4 bases and J by 5 bases, with 8 bases between the two germline ends. CDR3 length: 12 amino acids.

The V call is TRBV5-8, the J call TRBJ2-7; D might be TRBD1 (6 bases). CDR1 and CDR2 (germline): SGHTS, YDEGEE. This CDR3 has 14 residues. The V end lost 2 bases, the J end lost 5 bases, and 14 bases lay between the germline ends. CDR3 sequence (DNA): TGTGCCAGCAGCTTTCAGGGGTCTTTCGACGAGCAGTACTTC. Encoded protein: CASSFQGSFDEQYF.

The genes are TRBV5-1 and TRBJ2-7; the match to TRBD1 covers 7 bases. The ends lost 0 bases at V and 5 bases at J; junction bases unmatched: 8. Germline-derived CDR1 and CDR2 are SGHRS and YFSETQ. This CDR3 has 15 amino acids. This CDR3 reads CASSLGDSFSHEQYF. The CDR3 DNA reads TGCGCCAGCAGCTTGGGGGACAGCTTTTCCCACGAGCAGTACTTC.

The V call is TRBV18, the J call TRBJ1-2, with 10 bases that match TRBD1. From germline, CDR1 is KGHSH and CDR2 LQKENI. CDR3 length equals 16 residues. Unmatched junction bases numbered 7, after V lost 3 bases and J lost 3 bases. CDR3 amino acids: CASSPRLGQGDYGYTF. The CDR3 DNA is TGTGCCAGCTCACCCCGTCTTGGACAGGGGGACTATGGCTACACCTTC.

V and J are TRBV10-3 and TRBJ2-3, with 13 bases aligning to TRBD2. Trimming at V came to 3 bases and at J to 3 bases, leaving 18 bases not matched to a gene. The length of the CDR3 is 21 residues. Germline CDR1 ENHRY, CDR2 SYGVKD. The CDR3 DNA is TGTGCCATCAGTGAACACCGGGTAACGGGACTAGCGGGGTTAAATACAGATACGCAGTATTTT. The encoded protein is CAISEHRVTGLAGLNTDTQYF.

The rearrangement joins TRBV25-1 to TRBJ2-1; TRBD2 agrees at 9 bases. Germline V gives CDR1 MGHDK, CDR2 SYGVNS. The length of the CDR3 is 15 residues. The trim removed 4 bases at V and 8 bases at J, leaving 9 bases unmatched. CDR3 in amino acids: CASSALAGEVDEQFF. CDR3 coding DNA: TGTGCCAGCAGTGCATTAGCGGGAGAGGTCGATGAGCAGTTCTTC.

This clone has a single count. This rearrangement joins TRBV6-5 to TRBJ2-3, with D possibly being TRBD2 (6 bases). CDR3 length: 14 amino acids. Trimming took off 5 bases at V and 1 base at J, with 10 bases between the two ends. Germline V gene sequence: CDR1 MNHEY, CDR2 SVGAGI. The CDR3 sequence: CASSRRLGTDTQYF. Here the CDR3 DNA reads TGTGCCAGCAGTAGAAGACTAGGCACAGATACGCAGTATTTT.

This chain uses TRBV4-1 with TRBJ1-5; no clear D gene. The V end was cut by 3 bases, the J end by 6 bases, with 27 bases between. The CDR3 runs to 19 residues. Germline lookup yields CDR1 MGHRA and CDR2 YSYEKL. The CDR3 DNA sequence: TGCGCCAGCAGCCAGCTCACATCAGCGGTGTCCGGGAGCGGTCAGCCCCAGCATTTT. Residues: CASSQLTSAVSGSGQPQHF.

This chain links TRBV29-1 with TRBJ1-1, with a tentative D call TRBD1 (5 bases). Per germline, CDR1 SQVTM and CDR2 ANQGSEA. The CDR3 contains 14 residues. Trimming left V 7 bases short and J 5 bases short, with 20 bases between. The CDR3 DNA is TGCAGCGCCAGACAGTCGGTTGCGTCTACTGAAGCTTTCTTT. It specifies CSARQSVASTEAFF.

V gene TRBV19 combines with J gene TRBJ2-4; 10 bases are shared with TRBD2. J gave up 2 bases and V 3 bases, and 19 bases lay outside the gene matches. This CDR3 comprises 21 residues. Germline CDR1 is LNHDA and CDR2 is SQIVND (reference sequence). DNA for the CDR3: TGTGCCAGTAGTATCCCCAAGAAGGGGTCTAGCGGGAGTCTACCCAAAAACATTCAGTACTTC. It translates to CASSIPKKGSSGSLPKNIQYF.